The 24 T cell receptor beta chains below were found in one sample sequenced in a study of neurological immune-mediated disorders (dated by TCRdb to between 2018 and 2021). Library construction relied on 5' RACE. The sequencer listed for this sample is Illumina HiSeq 2500. TCRdb reprocessing: public reads trimmed at Q25 with fastp, clones called with MiXCR, in-frame beta chains kept. Duplicate CDR3 protein sequences are folded into a single record with the most common DNA and genes. Counted in this sample were about 46,000 distinct CDR3 sequences; 4% to 5.5% of them appeared once. The ten largest account for 5.5% to 6.5% of the sample. Sequenced input: PBMCs. These receptors came from a woman in her sixties with multiple sclerosis.

This clonotype was counted between two and nine times. This rearrangement joins TRBV7-2 to TRBJ2-7; D not certain. Germline V CDR1 and CDR2: SGHTA, FQGNSA. The CDR3 loop spans 13 amino acids. Trimming took off 1 base at V and 2 bases at J, with 6 bases between the two ends. In DNA, the CDR3 is TGTGCCAGCAGCTTAGGTGACACCTACGAGCAGTACTTC. This encodes CASSLGDTYEQYF.

In this sample, this clonotype turned up many times. The CDR3 spells CSVKTGIASEQYF. DNA of the CDR3: TGCAGCGTCAAGACCGGGATCGCGTCCGAGCAGTACTTC. The chain carries TRBV29-1 and TRBJ2-7; D is possibly TRBD2 (5 bases). Trimming shortened V by 6 bases and J by 6 bases, and 18 bases separated the two germline ends. From germline, CDR1 is SQVTM and CDR2 ANQGSEA. CDR3 length equals 13 residues.

This clonotype was found a few times. The rearrangement joins TRBV20-1 to TRBJ2-1; D is unclear. The CDR3 sequence is 12 residues long. Deletions cut 5 bases from V and 4 bases from J, with 9 bases between. Looked up from germline, CDR1 is DFQATT and CDR2 is SNEGSKA (reference sequence). This CDR3 is CSAGSTYNEQFF. The CDR3 nucleotides read TGCAGTGCTGGATCAACTTACAATGAGCAGTTCTTC.

This clonotype was counted at least ten times. V and J are TRBV2 and TRBJ1-3; D ambiguous. The length of the CDR3 is 15 residues. The germline gives CDR1 SNHLY, CDR2 FYNNEI. V was trimmed by 1 base and J by 0 bases, leaving 7 bases between them. This CDR3 reads CASSEVRSSGNTIYF. DNA for the CDR3: TGTGCCAGCAGTGAAGTCCGGAGCTCTGGAAACACCATATATTTT. The complete variable domain, with remaining parts taken from reference TRBV2 and TRBJ1-3, reads EPEVTQTPSHQVTQMGQEVILRCVPISNHLYFYWYRQILGQKVEFLVSFYNNEISEKSEIFDDQFSVERPDGSNFTLKIRSTKLEDSAMYFCASSEVRSSGNTIYFGEGSWLTVV.

This clonotype was seen ten or more times. This chain links TRBV12-3 or TRBV12-4 with TRBJ1-5; D call uncertain. Trimming shortened V by 0 bases and J by 2 bases, and 11 bases separated the two germline ends. The CDR3 covers 16 residues. CDR3 DNA: TGTGCCAGCAGTTTAGCTACCGGGCTTGGCAATCAGCCCCAGCATTTT. Translation: CASSLATGLGNQPQHF.

There are many counts of this clonotype. The V gene is TRBV5-1, the J gene TRBJ2-3; 8 bases are shared with TRBD2. The V and J ends lost 4 bases and 6 bases, in that order; junction bases with no gene match: 7. This CDR3 has 14 residues. Germline V gene data show CDR1 as SGHRS and CDR2 as YFSETQ. The CDR3 nucleotides read TGCGCCAGCAGCCCCGGACTAGCCCAGGATACGCAGTATTTT. Amino acid sequence: CASSPGLAQDTQYF.

This clonotype was recorded many times. J is TRBJ2-2 and V is TRBV5-1; D could derive from TRBD1 or TRBD2 (5 bases each). The CDR3 is made up of 13 amino acids. V was cut by 2 bases and J by 5 bases, with 7 bases left in between. CDR1 is SGHRS, CDR2 YFSETQ, per germline. Here the CDR3 reads CASSFGGTGELFF. CDR3 in DNA: TGCGCCAGCAGCTTTGGGGGAACCGGGGAGCTGTTTTTT.

This clonotype was found many times. V is TRBV5-6 and J is TRBJ1-2; D gene ambiguous. The CDR3 is made up of 17 amino acids. CDR1 is SGHDT, CDR2 YYEEEE, per germline. With 0 bases removed from V and 8 bases from J, the gap between germline ends came to 23 bases. The CDR3 DNA is TGTGCCAGCAGCTTGGTGGAGGTGCCATCACCAATTGGGGGCTACACCTTC. Amino acid sequence: CASSLVEVPSPIGGYTF.

Only a few counts were recorded for this clonotype. This chain joins TRBV7-3 and TRBJ1-1, with 8 nucleotides matching TRBD1. CDR1 and CDR2 from the germline V gene are SGHTA and FQGTGA. The CDR3 contains 13 residues. V was clipped by 3 bases and J by 7 bases; unmatched bases: 4. For the CDR3, the DNA is TGTGCCAGCAGCTTGGACAGGGACCGTGAAGCTTTCTTT. It specifies CASSLDRDREAFF.

This clonotype was observed at least ten times. This chain joins TRBV12-3 or TRBV12-4 and TRBJ1-1; the D gene is possibly TRBD1 (6 bases). Trimming removed 6 bases from V and 2 bases from J, with 16 bases in between. The CDR3 length is 15 residues. CDR3 sequence: CASRPGGQSNTEAFF. CDR3 bases: TGTGCCAGCAGGCCTGGGGGCCAGTCAAACACTGAAGCTTTCTTT.

In this sample, this clonotype turned up many times. The chain links TRBV5-1 to TRBJ1-4; 9 bases fit TRBD1. Germline loops: CDR1 SGHRS, CDR2 YFSETQ. The length of the CDR3 is 13 residues. V lost 5 bases to trimming and J lost 11 bases; unmatched junction nucleotides: 7. CDR3 in amino acids: CASSGTGLSKLFF. For the CDR3, the DNA is TGCGCCAGCAGTGGGACAGGGTTGTCTAAACTGTTTTTT.

This clonotype was detected ten times or more. The chain links TRBV10-3 to TRBJ1-1; weak D call: TRBD1 (5 bases). This CDR3 comprises 14 residues. V was shortened by 3 bases and J by 7 bases, with 15 bases between the two germline ends. Germline V lookup: CDR1 ENHRY, CDR2 SYGVKD. CDR3 residues: CAISDRLGAGEAFF. CDR3 in DNA: TGTGCCATCAGTGACCGCTTAGGGGCAGGTGAAGCTTTCTTT.

This clonotype was seen a few times. The rearrangement links TRBV7-2 to TRBJ1-1; 9 bases are a match to TRBD1. The junction had 7 bases not matched to a gene; V was cut back by 3 bases and J by 11 bases. CDR3 size: 13 residues. Germline values: CDR1 SGHTA, CDR2 FQGNSA. The CDR3 nucleotides read TGTGCCAGCAGCTTGGGGAACAGGGGGCTGGCTTTCTTT. This gives the protein CASSLGNRGLAFF.

The chain joins TRBV4-1 to TRBJ2-1; D not certain. This CDR3 has 14 residues. Germline CDR1 reads MGHRA; CDR2 reads YSYEKL. The ends were cut back, 0 bases at V and 2 bases at J, with 5 bases in the middle. The DNA for the CDR3 is TGCGCCAGCAGCCAAGATCCCACCTACAATGAGCAGTTCTTC. Encoded protein: CASSQDPTYNEQFF.

This clonotype showed up many times. The rearrangement joins TRBV20-1 to TRBJ2-7; unclear D gene. Trimming shortened V by 3 bases and J by 4 bases, and 13 bases separated the two germline ends. The CDR3 has 13 residues. The germline gives CDR1 DFQATT, CDR2 SNEGSKA (reference sequence). The CDR3 reads CSASSAPLYEQYF. The DNA of the CDR3 is TGCAGTGCTAGCTCTGCCCCTCTTTACGAGCAGTACTTC.

This chain uses TRBV11-2 with TRBJ1-4, with 7 bases lining up with TRBD1. The CDR3 spans 14 residues. Germline V gene lookup returns CDR1 SGHAT and CDR2 FQNNGV. J lost 3 bases, V lost 5 bases, and 3 bases had no gene match. CDR3 in amino acids: CASSQGGANEKLFF. The CDR3 DNA sequence: TGTGCCAGCAGCCAGGGGGGGGCTAATGAAAAACTGTTTTTT. Drawing the rest from reference TRBV11-2 and TRBJ1-4, the complete variable domain is EAGVAQSPRYKIIEKRQSVAFWCNPISGHATLYWYQQILGQGPKLLIQFQNNGVVDDSQLPKDRFSAERLKGVDSTLKIQPAKLEDSAVYLCASSQGGANEKLFFGSGTQLSVL.

In this sample, this clonotype turned up many times. V gene TRBV11-2 combines with J gene TRBJ2-3; D gene ambiguous. Trimming cost V 5 bases and J 5 bases, with 8 bases left between them. CDR1 and CDR2 from the germline V gene are SGHAT and FQNNGV. The CDR3 is 12 amino acids. For the CDR3, the DNA is TGTGCCAGCAGCGCCACGGTAGATACGCAGTATTTT. It is translated as CASSATVDTQYF.

This clonotype was seen at least ten times. The chain links TRBV10-3 to TRBJ1-1; a weak D match, TRBD1 (6 bases). Germline V CDR1 and CDR2: ENHRY, SYGVKD. This CDR3 is built from 15 residues. Trimming left V 0 bases short and J 0 bases short, with 8 bases between. CDR3 loop: CAISESTGMNTEAFF. Written as DNA, the CDR3 is TGTGCCATCAGTGAGTCAACAGGGATGAACACTGAAGCTTTCTTT.

This clonotype was counted at least ten times. The rearrangement uses TRBV6-5 and TRBJ1-4; weak D call: TRBD1 (6 bases). Between the trimmed V and J ends, which lost 0 bases and 4 bases, there was a span of 12 bases. Germline lookup yields CDR1 MNHEY and CDR2 SVGAGI. The CDR3 sequence is 16 residues long. The CDR3 region has the DNA TGTGCCAGCAGTTACTCTAGGGGGTCTGGTAATGAAAAACTGTTTTTT. This gives the protein CASSYSRGSGNEKLFF.

This clonotype was detected many times. This chain connects TRBV9 to TRBJ2-6, with D possibly being TRBD1 (6 bases). The CDR3 totals 17 residues. The ends were cut back, 4 bases at V and 2 bases at J, with 16 bases in the middle. Germline CDR1 reads SGDLS; CDR2 reads YYNGEE. CDR3 in DNA: TGTGCCAGCAGCCCACAGGGTCCGGGCGCTGGGGCCAACGTCCTGACTTTC. Translating it yields CASSPQGPGAGANVLTF.

This clonotype was seen many times. The genes are TRBV10-2 and TRBJ1-1; D gene uncertain. Per the germline V gene, CDR1 is WSHSY and CDR2 is SAAADI. CDR3 size: 13 residues. V lost 3 bases and J lost 4, with 9 bases in between. This CDR3 is CASSERVSTEAFF. In nucleotides, the CDR3 is TGCGCCAGCAGTGAAAGGGTAAGCACTGAAGCTTTCTTT.

The V call is TRBV5-5, the J call TRBJ2-7; TRBD1 agrees at 9 bases. There are 13 residues in the CDR3. The trim removed 4 bases at V and 7 bases at J, leaving 6 bases unmatched. Per germline, CDR1 SGHKS and CDR2 YYEKEE (reference sequence). The CDR3 region has the DNA TGTGCCAGCAGCCGGACAGGGGTTGAAGAGCAGTACTTC. Residues: CASSRTGVEEQYF.

The table lists this clonotype with many counts. The rearrangement joins TRBV28 to TRBJ2-7, with D maybe TRBD2 (6 bases). This CDR3 comprises 13 residues. With 4 bases removed from V and 7 bases from J, the gap between germline ends came to 14 bases. Germline-derived CDR1 and CDR2 are MDHEN and SYDVKM. CDR3 sequence: CASSSTRTGEQYF. CDR3 DNA sequence: TGTGCCAGCAGTTCGACTAGGACGGGGGAGCAGTACTTC.

This clonotype was seen repeatedly, ten times or more. This rearrangement joins TRBV6-5 to TRBJ2-5, with 7 bases lining up with TRBD1. J was trimmed by 3 bases and V by 5 bases; bases with no gene match: 3. There are 13 residues in the CDR3. Germline V gene data show CDR1 as MNHEY and CDR2 as SVGAGI. As DNA, the CDR3 is TGTGCCAGCAGTACCGACAGGGAAGAGACCCAGTACTTC. This encodes CASSTDREETQYF.